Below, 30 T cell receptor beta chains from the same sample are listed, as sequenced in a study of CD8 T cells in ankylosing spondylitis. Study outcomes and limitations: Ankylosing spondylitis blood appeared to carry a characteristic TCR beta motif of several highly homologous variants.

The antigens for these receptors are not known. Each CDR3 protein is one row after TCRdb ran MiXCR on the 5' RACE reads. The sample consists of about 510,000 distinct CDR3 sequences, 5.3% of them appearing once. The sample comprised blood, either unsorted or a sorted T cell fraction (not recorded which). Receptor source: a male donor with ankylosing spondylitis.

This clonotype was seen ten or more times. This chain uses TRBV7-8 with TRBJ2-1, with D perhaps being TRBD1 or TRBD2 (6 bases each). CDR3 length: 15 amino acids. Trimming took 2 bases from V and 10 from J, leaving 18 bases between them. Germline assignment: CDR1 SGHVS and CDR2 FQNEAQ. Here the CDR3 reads CASSLKGGIIEEQFF. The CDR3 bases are TGTGCCAGCAGCTTAAAAGGGGGGATCATTGAGGAGCAGTTCTTC. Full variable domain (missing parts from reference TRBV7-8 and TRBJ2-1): GAGVSQSPRYKVAKRGQDVALRCDPISGHVSLFWYQQALGQGPEFLTYFQNEAQLDKSGLPSDRFFAERPEGSVSTLKIQRTQQEDSAVYLCASSLKGGIIEEQFFGPGTRLTVL.

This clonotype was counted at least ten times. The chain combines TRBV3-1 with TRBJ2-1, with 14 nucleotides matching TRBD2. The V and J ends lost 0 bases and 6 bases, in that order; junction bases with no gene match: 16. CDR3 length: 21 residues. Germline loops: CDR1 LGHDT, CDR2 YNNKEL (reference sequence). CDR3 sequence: CASSQDKYHSGLAGVCNEQFF. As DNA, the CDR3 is TGTGCCAGCAGCCAAGACAAGTACCACTCGGGACTAGCGGGAGTCTGCAATGAGCAGTTCTTC.

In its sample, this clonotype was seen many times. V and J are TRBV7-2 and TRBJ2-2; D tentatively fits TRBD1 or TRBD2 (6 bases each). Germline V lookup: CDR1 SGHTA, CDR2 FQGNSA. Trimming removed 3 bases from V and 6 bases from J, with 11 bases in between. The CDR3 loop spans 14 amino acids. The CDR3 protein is CASSFGRGAGELFF. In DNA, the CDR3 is TGTGCCAGCAGCTTCGGAAGGGGGGCCGGGGAGCTGTTTTTT.

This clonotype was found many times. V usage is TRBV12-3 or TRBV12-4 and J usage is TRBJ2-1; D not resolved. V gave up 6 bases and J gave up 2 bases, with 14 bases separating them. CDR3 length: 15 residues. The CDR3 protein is CASRPGITTYNEQFF. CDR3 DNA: TGTGCCAGCAGGCCTGGTATTACGACCTACAATGAGCAGTTCTTC.

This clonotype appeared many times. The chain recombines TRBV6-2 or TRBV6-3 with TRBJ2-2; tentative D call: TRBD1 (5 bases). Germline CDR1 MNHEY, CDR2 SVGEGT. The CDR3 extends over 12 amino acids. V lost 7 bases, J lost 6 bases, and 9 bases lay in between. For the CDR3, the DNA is TGTGCCAGCACCTACAGGTCCGGGGAGCTGTTTTTT. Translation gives CASTYRSGELFF.

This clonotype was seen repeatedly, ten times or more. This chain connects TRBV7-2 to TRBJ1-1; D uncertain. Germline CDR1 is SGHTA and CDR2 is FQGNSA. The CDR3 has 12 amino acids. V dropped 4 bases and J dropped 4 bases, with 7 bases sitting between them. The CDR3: CASSSVITEAFF. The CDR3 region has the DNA TGTGCCAGCAGCTCCGTAATCACTGAAGCTTTCTTT.

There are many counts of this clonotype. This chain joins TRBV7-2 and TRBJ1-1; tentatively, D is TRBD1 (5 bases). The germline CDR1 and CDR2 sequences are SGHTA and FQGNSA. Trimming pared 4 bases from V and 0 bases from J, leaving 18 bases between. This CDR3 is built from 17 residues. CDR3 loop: CASSWGRLGRMNTEAFF. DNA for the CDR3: TGTGCCAGCAGCTGGGGACGCCTCGGTCGGATGAACACTGAAGCTTTCTTT.

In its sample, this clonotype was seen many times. CDR3 DNA sequence: TGTGCCACTTCAGCAGGGCTGGGGGAGACCCAGTACTTC. Its translation: CATSAGLGETQYF. This rearrangement joins TRBV19 to TRBJ2-5; tentative D call: TRBD1 (5 bases). Per germline, CDR1 LNHDA and CDR2 SQIVND (reference sequence). CDR3 length: 13 amino acids. The V end was cut by 10 bases, the J end by 5 bases, with 17 bases between.

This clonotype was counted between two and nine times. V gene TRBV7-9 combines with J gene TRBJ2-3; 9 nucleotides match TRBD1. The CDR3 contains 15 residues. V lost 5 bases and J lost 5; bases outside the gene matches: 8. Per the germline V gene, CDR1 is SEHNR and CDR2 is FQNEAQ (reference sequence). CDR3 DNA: TGTGCCAGCAGCCGTCCCGGGACAGGGAAAGATACGCAGTATTTT. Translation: CASSRPGTGKDTQYF.

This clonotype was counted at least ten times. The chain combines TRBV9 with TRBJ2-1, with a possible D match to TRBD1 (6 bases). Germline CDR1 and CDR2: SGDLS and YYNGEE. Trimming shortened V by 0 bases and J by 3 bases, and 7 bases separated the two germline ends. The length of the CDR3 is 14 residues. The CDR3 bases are TGTGCCAGCAGCGTAGGAGGGGGCTACAATGAGCAGTTCTTC. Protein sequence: CASSVGGGYNEQFF.

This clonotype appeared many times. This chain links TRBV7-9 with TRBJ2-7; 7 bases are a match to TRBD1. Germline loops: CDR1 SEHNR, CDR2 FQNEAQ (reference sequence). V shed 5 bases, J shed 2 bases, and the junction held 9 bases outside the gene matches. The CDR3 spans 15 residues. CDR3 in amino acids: CASSPSHTGAYEQYF. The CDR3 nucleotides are TGTGCCAGCAGCCCCTCCCATACAGGGGCCTACGAGCAGTACTTC.

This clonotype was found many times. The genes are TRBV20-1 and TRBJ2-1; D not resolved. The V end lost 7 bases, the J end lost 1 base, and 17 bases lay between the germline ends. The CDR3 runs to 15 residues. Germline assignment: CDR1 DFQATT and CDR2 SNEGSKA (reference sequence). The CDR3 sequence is CSVQTVFPSYNEQFF. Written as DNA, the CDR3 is TGCAGTGTCCAAACAGTGTTCCCTTCCTACAATGAGCAGTTCTTC.

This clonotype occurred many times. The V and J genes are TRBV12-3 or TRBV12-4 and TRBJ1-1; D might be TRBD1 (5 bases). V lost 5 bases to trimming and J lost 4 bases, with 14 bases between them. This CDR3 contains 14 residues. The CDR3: CASSPGGFGTEAFF. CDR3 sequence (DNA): TGTGCCAGCAGTCCTGGGGGATTCGGCACTGAAGCTTTCTTT.

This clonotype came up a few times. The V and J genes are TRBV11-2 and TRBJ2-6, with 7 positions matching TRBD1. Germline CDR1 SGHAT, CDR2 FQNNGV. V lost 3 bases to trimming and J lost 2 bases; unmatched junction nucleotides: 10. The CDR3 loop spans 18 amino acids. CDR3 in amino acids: CASSFQATGLPGANVLTF. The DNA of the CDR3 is TGTGCCAGCAGCTTCCAAGCGACAGGGCTACCTGGGGCCAACGTCCTGACTTTC.

CDR3 region: CASSQDMAIKAFF. The CDR3 DNA sequence: TGCGCCAGCAGCCAAGATATGGCGATTAAAGCTTTCTTT. The chain recombines TRBV4-1 with TRBJ1-1, with unresolved D. In germline, CDR1 is MGHRA, CDR2 YSYEKL. This CDR3 has 13 amino acids. The germline V and J ends were trimmed by 0 bases and 9 bases, with 11 bases remaining between them.

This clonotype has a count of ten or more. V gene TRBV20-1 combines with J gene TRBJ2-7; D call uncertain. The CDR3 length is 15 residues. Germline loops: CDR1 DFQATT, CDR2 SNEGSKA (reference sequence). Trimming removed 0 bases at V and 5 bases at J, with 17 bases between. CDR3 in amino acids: CSARDHTLGSHEQYF. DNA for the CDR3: TGCAGTGCTAGAGATCATACCCTGGGGTCTCACGAGCAGTACTTC.

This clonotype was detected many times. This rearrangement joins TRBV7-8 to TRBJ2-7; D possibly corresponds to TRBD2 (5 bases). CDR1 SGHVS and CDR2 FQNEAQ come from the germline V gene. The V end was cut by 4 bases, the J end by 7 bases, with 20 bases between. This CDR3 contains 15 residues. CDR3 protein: CASSSLLDYTAEQYF. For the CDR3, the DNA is TGTGCCAGCAGCTCACTCCTAGACTATACGGCGGAGCAGTACTTC.

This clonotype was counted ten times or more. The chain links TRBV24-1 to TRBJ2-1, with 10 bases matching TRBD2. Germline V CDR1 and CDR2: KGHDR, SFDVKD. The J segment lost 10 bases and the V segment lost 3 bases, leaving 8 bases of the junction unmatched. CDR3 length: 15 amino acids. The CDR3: CATSDRSGGREEQFF. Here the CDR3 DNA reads TGTGCCACCAGTGATCGTAGCGGGGGGAGGGAAGAGCAGTTCTTC.

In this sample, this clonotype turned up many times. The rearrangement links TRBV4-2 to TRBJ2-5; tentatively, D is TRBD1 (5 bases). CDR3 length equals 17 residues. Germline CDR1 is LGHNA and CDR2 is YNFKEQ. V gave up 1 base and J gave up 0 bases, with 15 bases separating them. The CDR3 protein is CASSQAWGQRYQETQYF. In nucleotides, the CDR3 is TGTGCCAGCAGCCAAGCTTGGGGCCAAAGGTACCAAGAGACCCAGTACTTC.

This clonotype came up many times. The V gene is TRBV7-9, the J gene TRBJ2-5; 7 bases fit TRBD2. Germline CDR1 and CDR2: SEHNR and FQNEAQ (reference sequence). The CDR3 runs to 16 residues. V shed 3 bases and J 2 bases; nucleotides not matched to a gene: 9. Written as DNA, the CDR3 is TGTGCCAGCAGCTTGCGGAGCGGGGTACCTCAAGAGACCCAGTACTTC. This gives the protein CASSLRSGVPQETQYF.

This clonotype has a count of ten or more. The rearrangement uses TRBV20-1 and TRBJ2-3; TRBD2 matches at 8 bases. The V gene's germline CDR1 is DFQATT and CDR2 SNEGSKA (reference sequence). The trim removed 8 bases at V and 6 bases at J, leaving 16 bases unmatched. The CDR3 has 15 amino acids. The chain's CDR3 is CSPGGRYLGSDTQYF. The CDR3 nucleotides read TGCAGTCCGGGGGGGCGGTATTTGGGGTCGGATACGCAGTATTTT.

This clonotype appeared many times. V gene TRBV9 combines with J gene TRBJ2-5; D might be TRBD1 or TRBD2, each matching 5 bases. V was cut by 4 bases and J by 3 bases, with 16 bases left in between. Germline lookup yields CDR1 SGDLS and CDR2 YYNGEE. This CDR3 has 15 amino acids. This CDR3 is CASSPRNGGEETQYF. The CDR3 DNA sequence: TGTGCCAGCAGCCCCAGAAATGGGGGAGAAGAGACCCAGTACTTC.

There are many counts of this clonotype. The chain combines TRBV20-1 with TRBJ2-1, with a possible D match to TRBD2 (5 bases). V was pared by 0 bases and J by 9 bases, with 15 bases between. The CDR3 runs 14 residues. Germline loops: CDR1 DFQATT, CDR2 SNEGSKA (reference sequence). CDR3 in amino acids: CSARDTGISAEQFF. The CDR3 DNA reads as TGCAGTGCTAGAGATACCGGGATATCCGCTGAGCAGTTCTTC.

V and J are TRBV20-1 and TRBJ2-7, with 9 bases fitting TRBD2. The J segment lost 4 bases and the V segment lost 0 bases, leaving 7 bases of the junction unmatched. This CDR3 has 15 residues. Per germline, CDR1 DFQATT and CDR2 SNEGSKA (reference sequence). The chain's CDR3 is CSARDVSGRGYEQYF. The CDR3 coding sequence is TGCAGTGCTAGAGACGTTAGCGGGAGAGGGTACGAGCAGTACTTC.

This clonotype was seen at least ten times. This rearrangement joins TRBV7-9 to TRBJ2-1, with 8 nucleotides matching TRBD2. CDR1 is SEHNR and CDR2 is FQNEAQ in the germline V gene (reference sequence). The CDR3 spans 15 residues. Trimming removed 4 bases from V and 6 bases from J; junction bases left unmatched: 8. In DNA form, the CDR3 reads TGTGCCAGCAGCTCCAACGGACTAGCATTCAATGAGCAGTTCTTC. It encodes CASSSNGLAFNEQFF. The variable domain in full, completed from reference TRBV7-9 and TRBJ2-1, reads DTGVSQNPRHKITKRGQNVTFRCDPISEHNRLYWYRQTLGQGPEFLTYFQNEAQLEKSRLLSDRFSAERPKGSFSTLEIQRTEQGDSAMYLCASSSNGLAFNEQFFGPGTRLTVL.

CDR3 region: CASSLRGADSPLHF. For the CDR3, the DNA is TGTGCCAGCAGCCTCCGGGGAGCAGATTCACCCCTCCACTTT. The genes are TRBV3-1 and TRBJ1-6; D not resolved. Germline CDR1 and CDR2: LGHDT and YNNKEL (reference sequence). V was trimmed by 4 bases and J by 8 bases, leaving 12 bases between them. The CDR3 runs to 14 residues.

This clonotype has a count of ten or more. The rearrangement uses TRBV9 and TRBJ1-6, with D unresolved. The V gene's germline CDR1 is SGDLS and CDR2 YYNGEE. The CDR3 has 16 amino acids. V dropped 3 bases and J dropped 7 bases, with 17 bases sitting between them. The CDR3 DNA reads TGTGCCAGCAGCGACCAGCGGATAGGGCAAAATTCACCCCTCCACTTT. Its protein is CASSDQRIGQNSPLHF.

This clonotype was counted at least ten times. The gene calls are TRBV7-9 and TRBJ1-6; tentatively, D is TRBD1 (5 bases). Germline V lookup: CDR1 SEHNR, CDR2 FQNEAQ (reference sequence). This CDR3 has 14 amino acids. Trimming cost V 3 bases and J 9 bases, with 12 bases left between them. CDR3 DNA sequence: TGTGCCAGCAGCTTTTCCGACAGCTTTTCACCCCTCCACTTT. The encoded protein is CASSFSDSFSPLHF. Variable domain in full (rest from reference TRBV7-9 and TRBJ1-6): DTGVSQNPRHKITKRGQNVTFRCDPISEHNRLYWYRQTLGQGPEFLTYFQNEAQLEKSRLLSDRFSAERPKGSFSTLEIQRTEQGDSAMYLCASSFSDSFSPLHFGNGTRLTVT.

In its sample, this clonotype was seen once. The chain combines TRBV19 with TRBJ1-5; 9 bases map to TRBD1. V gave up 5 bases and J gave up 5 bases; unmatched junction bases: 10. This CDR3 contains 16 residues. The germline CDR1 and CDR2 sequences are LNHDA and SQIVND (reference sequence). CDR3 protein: CASSPQQGAVDQPQHF. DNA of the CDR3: TGTGCCAGTAGTCCCCAACAGGGGGCGGTTGATCAGCCCCAGCATTTT.

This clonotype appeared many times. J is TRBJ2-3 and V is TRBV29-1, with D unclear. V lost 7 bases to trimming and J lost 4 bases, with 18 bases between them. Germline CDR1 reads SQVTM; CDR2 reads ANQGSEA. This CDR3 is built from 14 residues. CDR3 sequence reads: CSGCPHGRPDTQYF. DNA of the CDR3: TGCAGCGGGTGCCCCCATGGAAGGCCAGATACGCAGTATTTT.